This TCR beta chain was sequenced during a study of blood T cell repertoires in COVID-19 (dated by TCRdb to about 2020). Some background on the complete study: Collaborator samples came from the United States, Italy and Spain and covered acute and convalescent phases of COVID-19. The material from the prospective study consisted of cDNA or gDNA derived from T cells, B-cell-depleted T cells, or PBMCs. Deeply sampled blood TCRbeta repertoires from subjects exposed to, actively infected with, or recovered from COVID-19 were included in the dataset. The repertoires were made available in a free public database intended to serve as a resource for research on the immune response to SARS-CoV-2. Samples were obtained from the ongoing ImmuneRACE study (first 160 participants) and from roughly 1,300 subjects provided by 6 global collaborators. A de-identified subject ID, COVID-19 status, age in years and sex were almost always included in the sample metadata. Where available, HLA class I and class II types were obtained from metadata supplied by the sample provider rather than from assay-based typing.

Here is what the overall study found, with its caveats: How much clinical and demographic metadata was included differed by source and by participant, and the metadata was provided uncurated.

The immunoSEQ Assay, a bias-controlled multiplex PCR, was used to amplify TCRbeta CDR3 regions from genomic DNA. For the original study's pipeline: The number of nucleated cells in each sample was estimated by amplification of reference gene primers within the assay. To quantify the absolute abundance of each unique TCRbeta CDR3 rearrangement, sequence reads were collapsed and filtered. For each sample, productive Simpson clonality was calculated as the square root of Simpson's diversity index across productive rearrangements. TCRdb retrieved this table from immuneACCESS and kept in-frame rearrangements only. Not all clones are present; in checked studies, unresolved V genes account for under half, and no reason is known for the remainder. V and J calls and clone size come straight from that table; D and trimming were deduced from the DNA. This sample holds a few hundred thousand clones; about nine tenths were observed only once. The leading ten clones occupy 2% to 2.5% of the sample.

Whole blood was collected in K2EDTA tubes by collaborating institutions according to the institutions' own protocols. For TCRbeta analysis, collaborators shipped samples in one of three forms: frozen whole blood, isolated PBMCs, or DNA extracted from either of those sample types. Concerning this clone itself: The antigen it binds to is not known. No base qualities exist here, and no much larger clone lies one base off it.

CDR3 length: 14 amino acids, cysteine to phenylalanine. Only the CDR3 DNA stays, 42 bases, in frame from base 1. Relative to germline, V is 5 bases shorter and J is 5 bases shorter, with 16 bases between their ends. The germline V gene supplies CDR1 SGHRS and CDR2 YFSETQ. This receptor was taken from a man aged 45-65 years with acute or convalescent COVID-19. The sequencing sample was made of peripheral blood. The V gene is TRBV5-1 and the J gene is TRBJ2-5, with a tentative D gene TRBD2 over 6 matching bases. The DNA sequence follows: TGCGCCAGCAGTCGAGGCGGGGTTGGGGAGACCCAGTACTTC. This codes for CASSRGGVGETQYF. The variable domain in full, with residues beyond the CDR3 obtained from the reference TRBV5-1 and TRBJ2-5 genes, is KAGVTQTPRYLIKTRGQQVTLSCSPISGHRSVSWYQQTPGQGLQFLFEYFSETQRNKGNFPGRFSGRQFSNSRSEMNVSTLELGDSALYLCASSRGGVGETQYFGPGTRLLVL.